The 30 T cell receptor beta chains presented below share a single source sample, sequenced in a study of beta chain features in type 1 diabetes. The study, taken as a whole, reports: Among patients with Type 1 diabetes, TCRB CDR3s were moderately but significantly shorter in every one of the four CD4+ subsets.

TCRB transcripts that were expressed got sequenced, as all of the isolated RNA had been reverse transcribed. Produced via immunoSEQ multiplex PCR; TCRdb's table is partial and in-frame only. The table records 250,000 to 300,000 clones, 20% to 25% of them present only once. For these receptors, no antigen is known. The sample taken for sequencing was naive CD4+ T cells from blood. The origin of the receptors is a woman in her twenties or thirties with type 1 diabetes.

The rearrangement links TRBV6-5 to TRBJ1-2; a possible D gene is TRBD1 (6 bases). The CDR3 runs to 16 residues. Trimming stripped 2 bases from V and 4 bases from J, with 17 bases between. Germline CDR1 MNHEY, CDR2 SVGAGI. The CDR3 nucleotides read TGTGCCAGCAGTTACGCCATGGGCAGGGGCCCCTATGGCTACACCTTC. Amino acids: CASSYAMGRGPYGYTF.

This clone was seen more than once but under ten times. J is TRBJ2-1 and V is TRBV19; 8 positions agree with TRBD2. The V gene's germline CDR1 is LNHDA and CDR2 SQIVND (reference sequence). The CDR3 totals 13 residues. J gave up 4 bases and V 9 bases, and 5 bases lay outside the gene matches. The CDR3 sequence is CASETSEYNEQFF. The CDR3 DNA is TGTGCCAGCGAGACTAGCGAGTACAATGAGCAGTTCTTC.

The chain carries TRBV30 and TRBJ2-1; 13 nucleotides agree with TRBD2. V shed 7 bases, J shed 9 bases, and the junction held 15 bases outside the gene matches. CDR1 is GTSNPN and CDR2 is SVGIG in the germline V gene (reference sequence). The CDR3 length is 16 residues. CDR3 in amino acids: CASSPRTSGSVGEQFF. DNA for the CDR3: TGTGCCTCTTCCCCCCGGACTAGCGGGAGTGTGGGTGAGCAGTTCTTC. The full variable domain, completed using reference TRBV30 and TRBJ2-1, is SQTIHQWPATLVQPVGSPLSLECTVEGTSNPNLYWYRQAAGRGLQLLFYSVGIGQISSEVPQNLSASRPQDRQFILSSKKLLLSDSGFYLCASSPRTSGSVGEQFFGPGTRLTVL.

The V call is TRBV30, the J call TRBJ2-7; no clear D. V was clipped by 2 bases and J by 12 bases, with 11 bases between them. CDR1 and CDR2 from the germline V gene are GTSNPN and SVGIG (reference sequence). The CDR3 has 10 residues. DNA of the CDR3: TGTGCCTGGAGTAGCGCCCAATGGTACTTC. As protein: CAWSSAQWYF. The full variable domain, in which reference TRBV30 and TRBJ2-7 provide the parts outside the CDR3, is SQTIHQWPATLVQPVGSPLSLECTVEGTSNPNLYWYRQAAGRGLQLLFYSVGIGQISSEVPQNLSASRPQDRQFILSSKKLLLSDSGFYLCAWSSAQWYFGPGTRLTVT.

This clone was observed a few times. The J gene is TRBJ2-1, the V gene TRBV2; TRBD2 agrees at 9 bases. The CDR3 has 17 amino acids. Trimming cost V 3 bases and J 4 bases; bases outside gene matches: 10. The germline V gene has CDR1 SNHLY and CDR2 FYNNEI. The CDR3 loop reads CASSDSPLAGSYNEQFF. CDR3 DNA sequence: TGTGCCAGCAGTGATTCCCCTCTAGCGGGATCTTACAATGAGCAGTTCTTC.

The rearrangement links TRBV28 to TRBJ1-5; 11 bases line up with TRBD1. The ends lost 7 bases at V and 6 bases at J; junction bases unmatched: 5. Germline CDR1 MDHEN, CDR2 SYDVKM. The CDR3 is made up of 14 amino acids. CDR3 bases: TGTGCCAGCAACGGACAGGGGGCCGGTCAGCCCCAGCATTTT. It yields the protein CASNGQGAGQPQHF.

This clone was found a few times. The chain couples TRBV25-1 to TRBJ2-1; TRBD1 matches 12 bases. The germline V gene has CDR1 MGHDK and CDR2 SYGVNS. This CDR3 comprises 15 residues. The V and J ends lost 4 bases and 8 bases, in that order; junction bases with no gene match: 6. CDR3 bases: TGTGCCAGCAGTGTATCAGGGACAGGGGGCCATGAGCAGTTCTTC. Translating it yields CASSVSGTGGHEQFF.

The V gene is TRBV9, the J gene TRBJ2-7, with 11 bases identical to TRBD2. From germline, CDR1 is SGDLS and CDR2 YYNGEE. With V trimmed by 3 bases and J by 3 bases, 8 bases remained unmatched. This CDR3 has 16 residues. CDR3 sequence (DNA): TGTGCCAGCAGCGCCGAACCTCTAGCGGGAGGCTACGAGCAGTACTTC. This encodes CASSAEPLAGGYEQYF.

The V call is TRBV6-6, the J call TRBJ1-2; D not resolved. V lost 2 bases and J 2 bases, leaving 9 bases between the germline ends. Germline CDR1 reads MNHNY; CDR2 reads SVGAGI (reference sequence). The CDR3 spans 14 residues. CDR3 sequence (DNA): TGTGCCAGCAGTTACCGGGGATCCAACTATGGCTACACCTTC. It translates to CASSYRGSNYGYTF.

This clone appeared a few times. This rearrangement joins TRBV7-8 to TRBJ2-4; the D gene is possibly TRBD2 (6 bases). From germline, CDR1 is SGHVS and CDR2 FQNEAQ. V was shortened by 1 base and J by 3 bases, with 10 bases between the two germline ends. The CDR3 runs 15 residues. Here the CDR3 DNA reads TGTGCCAGCAGCTTAGACTTAGCGGTCAAAAACATTCAGTACTTC. Translating gives CASSLDLAVKNIQYF.

The gene calls are TRBV30 and TRBJ2-2; no reliable D call. This CDR3 is built from 11 residues. Germline V gives CDR1 GTSNPN, CDR2 SVGIG (reference sequence). Trimming stripped 1 base from V and 11 bases from J, with 8 bases between. The CDR3, as DNA: TGTGCCTGGAGTGACGTAGATGAGCTGTTTTTT. It is translated as CAWSDVDELFF.

The chain uses TRBV30 and TRBJ2-1; 7 bases fit TRBD1. The trim removed 2 bases at V and 10 bases at J, leaving 5 bases unmatched. This CDR3 is built from 12 residues. CDR1 and CDR2 (germline): GTSNPN, SVGIG (reference sequence). The chain's CDR3 is CAWSFKQGEQFF. CDR3 coding DNA: TGTGCCTGGAGTTTCAAACAGGGGGAGCAGTTCTTC.

The chain couples TRBV2 to TRBJ2-7; tentatively, D is TRBD1 (6 bases). Trimming shortened V by 8 bases and J by 6 bases, and 17 bases separated the two germline ends. Germline V gene data show CDR1 as SNHLY and CDR2 as FYNNEI. The CDR3 loop spans 13 amino acids. CDR3 sequence reads: CASGIRTDSEQYF. The CDR3 DNA sequence: TGTGCCAGCGGAATTAGGACAGACTCCGAGCAGTACTTC.

The chain links TRBV4-1 to TRBJ2-1, with TRBD2 identical over 8 bases. CDR1 MGHRA and CDR2 YSYEKL come from the germline V gene. The trim removed 1 base at V and 9 bases at J, leaving 17 bases unmatched. The CDR3 totals 18 residues. CDR3 in amino acids: CASSQGEAGGLLSGEQFF. CDR3 coding DNA: TGCGCCAGCAGCCAAGGGGAGGCGGGAGGCTTATTATCGGGTGAGCAGTTCTTC.

V is TRBV29-1 and J is TRBJ2-7, with D hard to call. Germline V gene lookup returns CDR1 SQVTM and CDR2 ANQGSEA. The CDR3 length is 11 residues. V lost 4 bases to trimming and J lost 1 base, with 5 bases between them. In DNA form, the CDR3 reads TGCAGCGTTGCGGTTTCCTACGAGCAGTACTTC. It is translated as CSVAVSYEQYF.

This clone appeared a few times. The chain recombines TRBV7-9 with TRBJ2-7, with unresolved D. This CDR3 is 15 amino acids long. CDR1 SEHNR and CDR2 FQNEAQ come from the germline V gene (reference sequence). The V end was cut by 0 bases, the J end by 0 bases, with 9 bases between. The CDR3 spells CASSLAPPVSYEQYF. CDR3 DNA: TGTGCCAGCAGCTTAGCGCCGCCAGTCTCCTACGAGCAGTACTTC.

In its sample, this clone was seen a few times. Here the CDR3 reads CATSRGAGKSGLSYNEQFF. DNA for the CDR3: TGTGCCACCAGCAGAGGGGCGGGGAAAAGCGGGCTCTCCTACAATGAGCAGTTCTTC. The chain recombines TRBV15 with TRBJ2-1; D might be TRBD2 (6 bases). The CDR3 sequence is 19 residues long. CDR1 is LNHNV, CDR2 YYDKDF, per germline (reference sequence). Trimming removed 1 base from V and 0 bases from J, with 19 bases in between.

J is TRBJ2-7 and V is TRBV2; D is perhaps TRBD2 (5 bases). V was cut by 5 bases and J by 3 bases, with 14 bases left in between. Germline V gene sequence: CDR1 SNHLY, CDR2 FYNNEI. The CDR3 is 14 residues long. CDR3 DNA: TGTGCCAGCAGTCCATTCAGAGGGATCTACGAGCAGTACTTC. It codes for CASSPFRGIYEQYF. Complete variable domain (other parts from reference TRBV2 and TRBJ2-7): EPEVTQTPSHQVTQMGQEVILRCVPISNHLYFYWYRQILGQKVEFLVSFYNNEISEKSEIFDDQFSVERPDGSNFTLKIRSTKLEDSAMYFCASSPFRGIYEQYFGPGTRLTVT.

The V call is TRBV7-5, the J call TRBJ1-2; the tabulated D call, TRBD1, remains unverified against the DNA. TRBV7-5 counts as a pseudogene. The CDR3 loop spans 15 amino acids. The CDR3 nucleotides are TGTGCCAGAAGGAGGACACGGGTAGAGAGCTATGGCTACACCTTC. Translated: CARRRTRVESYGYTF.

V and J are TRBV9 and TRBJ2-1; 8 bases fit TRBD2. Germline loops: CDR1 SGDLS, CDR2 YYNGEE. The CDR3 consists of 15 residues. V lost 0 bases to trimming and J lost 4 bases; unmatched junction nucleotides: 3. The CDR3 spells CASSVVGTSYNEQFF. CDR3 coding DNA: TGTGCCAGCAGCGTAGTTGGGACTAGTTACAATGAGCAGTTCTTC.

V and J are TRBV6-6 and TRBJ2-7, with 7 nucleotides matching TRBD1. The CDR3 consists of 13 residues. Germline V lookup: CDR1 MNHNY, CDR2 SVGAGI (reference sequence). V lost 6 bases, J lost 2 bases, and 4 bases stayed unmatched. CDR3 nucleotide sequence: TGTGCCAGCAGCGGGACAGCAGCCTACGAGCAGTACTTC. Its translation: CASSGTAAYEQYF.

This clone has more than one count but fewer than ten. The J gene is TRBJ1-2, the V gene TRBV6-5; D is unresolved. CDR1 is MNHEY and CDR2 is SVGAGI in the germline V gene. The CDR3 loop spans 14 amino acids. Trimming took 2 bases from V and 3 from J, leaving 10 bases between them. The CDR3 nucleotides are TGTGCCAGCAGTTACGATCGGGTTTACTATGGCTACACCTTC. It specifies CASSYDRVYYGYTF.

V gene TRBV11-2 combines with J gene TRBJ2-3; 7 bases map to TRBD2. The ends lost 5 bases at V and 5 bases at J; junction bases unmatched: 13. Germline V CDR1 and CDR2: SGHAT, FQNNGV. The CDR3 sequence is 16 residues long. The chain's CDR3 is CASSKWRAGAIDTQYF. The CDR3 region has the DNA TGTGCCAGCAGCAAATGGCGGGCGGGAGCAATAGATACGCAGTATTTT.

The chain is built from TRBV29-1 and TRBJ1-1, with TRBD1 matching over 9 bases. From germline, CDR1 is SQVTM and CDR2 ANQGSEA. After removal of 7 bases from V and 3 bases from J, the junction contained 9 bases not matched to a gene. The CDR3 contains 14 residues. CDR3 amino acids: CSGWGTGTDTEAFF. The CDR3 coding sequence is TGCAGCGGGTGGGGGACAGGGACGGACACTGAAGCTTTCTTT.

The sample holds a few counts of this clone. Other DNA sequences in this sample translate to the same CDR3. V and J are TRBV29-1 and TRBJ2-7; perhaps TRBD1 as D (5 bases). CDR1 and CDR2 from the germline V gene are SQVTM and ANQGSEA. The CDR3 extends over 14 amino acids. V was trimmed by 6 bases and J by 0 bases, leaving 15 bases between them. CDR3 in amino acids: CSVARDSSSYEQYF. Here the CDR3 DNA reads TGCAGCGTCGCCAGAGACAGCAGCTCCTACGAGCAGTACTTC.

This clone was detected a few times. The V call is TRBV9, the J call TRBJ2-3; TRBD2 might be the D (5 bases). V lost 0 bases and J lost 0, with 11 bases in between. This CDR3 is built from 16 residues. Germline V gives CDR1 SGDLS, CDR2 YYNGEE. The CDR3 is CASSVAAEASTDTQYF. DNA for the CDR3: TGTGCCAGCAGCGTAGCAGCGGAGGCTAGCACAGATACGCAGTATTTT.

This rearrangement joins TRBV30 to TRBJ1-2; a possible D gene is TRBD1 (5 bases). Germline-derived CDR1 and CDR2 are GTSNPN and SVGIG (reference sequence). Trimming pared 4 bases from V and 0 bases from J, leaving 15 bases between. The CDR3 consists of 15 residues. Written as DNA, the CDR3 is TGTGCCTGGATTCGGGGGTCCCTCCCTAACTATGGCTACACCTTC. Its protein product is CAWIRGSLPNYGYTF. The entire variable domain, with the rest obtained from reference TRBV30 and TRBJ1-2, is as follows: SQTIHQWPATLVQPVGSPLSLECTVEGTSNPNLYWYRQAAGRGLQLLFYSVGIGQISSEVPQNLSASRPQDRQFILSSKKLLLSDSGFYLCAWIRGSLPNYGYTFGSGTRLTVV.

This clone has only a few counts. The chain employs TRBV18 and TRBJ2-7; D possibly corresponds to TRBD1 (6 bases). The V gene lost 6 bases and the J gene lost 2 bases, with 14 bases spanning the gap. This CDR3 is built from 14 residues. Germline CDR1 is KGHSH and CDR2 is LQKENI. The CDR3 bases are TGTGCCAGCTCTACCACCCAGGGGCCCTACGAGCAGTACTTC. Amino acid sequence: CASSTTQGPYEQYF.

The CDR3 bases are TGTGCCAGTAGTATTGTGCGGGGCAATGAGCAGTTCTTC. Its protein is CASSIVRGNEQFF. This chain links TRBV19 with TRBJ2-1; D is possibly TRBD2 (6 bases). The length of the CDR3 is 13 residues. The V end lost 3 bases, the J end lost 6 bases, and 9 bases lay between the germline ends. Germline V CDR1 and CDR2: LNHDA, SQIVND (reference sequence). Full variable domain (missing parts from reference TRBV19 and TRBJ2-1): DGGITQSPKYLFRKEGQNVTLSCEQNLNHDAMYWYRQDPGQGLRLIYYSQIVNDFQKGDIAEGYSVSREKKESFPLTVTSAQKNPTAFYLCASSIVRGNEQFFGPGTRLTVL.

This clone has just a few counts. V usage is TRBV20-1 and J usage is TRBJ2-7; perhaps TRBD1 as D (6 bases). The germline V gene has CDR1 DFQATT and CDR2 SNEGSKA (reference sequence). V gave up 6 bases and J gave up 3 bases, with 9 bases separating them. This CDR3 is 11 amino acids long. The CDR3 DNA reads as TGCAGTGCGGCAGGGGACTACGAGCAGTACTTC. Translated: CSAAGDYEQYF.